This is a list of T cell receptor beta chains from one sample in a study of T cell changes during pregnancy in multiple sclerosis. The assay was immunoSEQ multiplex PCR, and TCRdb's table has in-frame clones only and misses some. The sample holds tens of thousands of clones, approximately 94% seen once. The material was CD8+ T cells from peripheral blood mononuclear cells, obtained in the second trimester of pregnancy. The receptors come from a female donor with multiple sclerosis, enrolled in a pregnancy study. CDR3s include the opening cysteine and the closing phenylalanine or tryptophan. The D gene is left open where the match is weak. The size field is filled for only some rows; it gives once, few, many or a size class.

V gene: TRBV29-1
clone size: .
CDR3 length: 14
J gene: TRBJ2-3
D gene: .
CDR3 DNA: TGCAGCGTTGAAGAGGGAGTCTCTACAGATACGCAGTATTTT
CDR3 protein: CSVEEGVSTDTQYF

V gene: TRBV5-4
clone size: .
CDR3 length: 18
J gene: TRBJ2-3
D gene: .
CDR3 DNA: TGTGCCAGCAGCACATCACCTCCTCTTCTAGCTAGCACAGATACGCAGTATTTT
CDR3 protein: CASSTSPPLLASTDTQYF

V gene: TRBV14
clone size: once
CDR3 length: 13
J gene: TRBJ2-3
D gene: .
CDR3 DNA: TGTGCCAGCAGCCTCACAGGGCCAGATACGCAGTATTTT
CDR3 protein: CASSLTGPDTQYF

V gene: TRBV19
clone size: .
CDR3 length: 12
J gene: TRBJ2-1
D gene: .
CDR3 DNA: TGTGCCAGCGGGACGGGGACTCATCAGTCGTTCTTC
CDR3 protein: CASGTGTHQSFF

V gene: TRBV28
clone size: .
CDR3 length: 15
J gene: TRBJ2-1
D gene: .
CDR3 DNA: TGTGCCAGCAGTTTCGCTAGCGCCTCCTACAATGAGCAGTTCTTC
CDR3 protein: CASSFASASYNEQFF

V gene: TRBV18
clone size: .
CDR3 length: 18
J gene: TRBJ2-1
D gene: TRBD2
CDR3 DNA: TGTGCCAGCTCACCTGAGCTAGCGGGAGGAGGACATATTAATGAGCAGTTCTTC
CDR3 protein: CASSPELAGGGHINEQFF

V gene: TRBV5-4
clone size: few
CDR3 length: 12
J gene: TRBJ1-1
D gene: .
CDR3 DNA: TGTGCCAGCAGCCTTGTGAACACTGAAGCTTTCTTT
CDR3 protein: CASSLVNTEAFF

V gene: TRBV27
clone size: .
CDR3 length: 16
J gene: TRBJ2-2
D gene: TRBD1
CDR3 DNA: TGTGCCAGCAGCTCCCCAACGGACAGGGCGGCCGGGGAGCTGTTTTTT
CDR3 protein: CASSSPTDRAAGELFF

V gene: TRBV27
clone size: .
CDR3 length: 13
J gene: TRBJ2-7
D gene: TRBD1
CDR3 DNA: TGTGCCAGCAGCCCAACAGGGGTCTACGAGCAGTACTTC
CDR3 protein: CASSPTGVYEQYF

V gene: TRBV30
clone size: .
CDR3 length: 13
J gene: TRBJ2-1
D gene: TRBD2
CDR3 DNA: TGTGCCTCGGGGACTAGCGGATACAATGAGCAGTTCTTC
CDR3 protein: CASGTSGYNEQFF

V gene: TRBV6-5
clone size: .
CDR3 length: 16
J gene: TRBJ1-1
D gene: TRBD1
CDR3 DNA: TGTGCCAGCAGTTATCTACGAGGGGGCTGGGGCACTGAAGCTTTCTTT
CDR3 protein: CASSYLRGGWGTEAFF

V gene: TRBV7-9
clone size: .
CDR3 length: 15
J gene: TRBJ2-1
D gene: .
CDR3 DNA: TGTGCCAGCAGCTTAAGCTCTAGCGACAACAATGAGCAGTTCTTC
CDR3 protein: CASSLSSSDNNEQFF

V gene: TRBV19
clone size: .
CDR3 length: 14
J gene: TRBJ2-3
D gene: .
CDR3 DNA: TGTGCCAGCAGGACGATGGGACTTACAGATACGCAGTATTTT
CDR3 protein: CASRTMGLTDTQYF

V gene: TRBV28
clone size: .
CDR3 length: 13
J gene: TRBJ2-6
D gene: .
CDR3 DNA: TGTGCCAGCACAGACTCTGGGGCCAACGTCCTGACTTTC
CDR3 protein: CASTDSGANVLTF

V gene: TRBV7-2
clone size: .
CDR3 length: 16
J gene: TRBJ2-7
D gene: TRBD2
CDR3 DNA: TGTGCCAGCAGCTTAGAGGAGGGACTAGCGGACTACGAGCAGTACTTC
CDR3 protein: CASSLEEGLADYEQYF

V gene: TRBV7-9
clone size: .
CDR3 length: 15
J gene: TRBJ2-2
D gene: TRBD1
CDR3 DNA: TGTGCCAGCCTAAAAGCAGGGGGCGGCACCGGGGAGCTGTTTTTT
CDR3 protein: CASLKAGGGTGELFF

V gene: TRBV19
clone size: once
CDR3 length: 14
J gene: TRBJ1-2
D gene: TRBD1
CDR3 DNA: TGTGCCAGTAGTTATGGAATGGGACAGGGCGGCTACACCTTC
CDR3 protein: CASSYGMGQGGYTF